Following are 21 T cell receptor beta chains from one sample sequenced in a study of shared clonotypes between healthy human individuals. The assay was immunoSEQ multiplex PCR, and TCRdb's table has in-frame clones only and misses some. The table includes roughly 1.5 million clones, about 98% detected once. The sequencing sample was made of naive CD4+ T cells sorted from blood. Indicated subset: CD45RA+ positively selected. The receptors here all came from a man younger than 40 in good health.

As DNA, the CDR3 is TGTGCCAGCAGCGGACTTGGAGGGGTGAACACTGAAGCTTTCTTT. It translates to CASSGLGGVNTEAFF. The rearrangement uses TRBV9 and TRBJ1-1; the D gene is possibly TRBD1 (5 bases). The CDR3 spans 15 residues. The germline V gene encodes CDR1 SGDLS and CDR2 YYNGEE. Trimming took 3 bases from V and 0 from J, leaving 12 bases between them.

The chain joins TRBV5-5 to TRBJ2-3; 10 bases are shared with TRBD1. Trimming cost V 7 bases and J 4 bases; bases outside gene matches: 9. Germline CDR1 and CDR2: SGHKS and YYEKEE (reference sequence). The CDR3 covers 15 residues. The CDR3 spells CASGLDRGFSDTQYF. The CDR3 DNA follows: TGTGCCAGCGGACTGGACAGGGGGTTTTCAGATACGCAGTATTTT.

The CDR3 reads CASNSGAGTEAFF. CDR3 nucleotides: TGCGCCAGCAATTCAGGGGCGGGCACTGAAGCTTTCTTT. The chain is built from TRBV5-1 and TRBJ1-1; possible D gene TRBD1, 6 bases. The V end was cut by 6 bases, the J end by 4 bases, with 13 bases between. The CDR3 runs 13 residues. Germline assignment: CDR1 SGHRS and CDR2 YFSETQ.

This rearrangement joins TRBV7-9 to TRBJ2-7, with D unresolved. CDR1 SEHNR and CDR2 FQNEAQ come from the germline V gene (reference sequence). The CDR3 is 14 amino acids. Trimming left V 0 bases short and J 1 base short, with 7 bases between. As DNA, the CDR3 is TGTGCCAGCAGCTTAGCGGCCCAATCCTACGAGCAGTACTTC. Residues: CASSLAAQSYEQYF.

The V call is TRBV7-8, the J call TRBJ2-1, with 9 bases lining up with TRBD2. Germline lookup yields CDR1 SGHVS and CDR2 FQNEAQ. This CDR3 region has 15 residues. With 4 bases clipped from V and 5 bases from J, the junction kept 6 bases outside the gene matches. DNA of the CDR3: TGTGCCAGCAGCTACAAGGGACTAGCACACAATGAGCAGTTCTTC. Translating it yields CASSYKGLAHNEQFF.

The DNA for the CDR3 is TGTGCCAGCAGAGACAGGGGAACTCTCTATGGCTACACCTTC. This sequence encodes CASRDRGTLYGYTF. The chain carries TRBV28 and TRBJ1-2; 8 bases align to TRBD1. Germline V gene sequence: CDR1 MDHEN, CDR2 SYDVKM. The CDR3 is 14 amino acids. The trim removed 6 bases at V and 4 bases at J, leaving 7 bases unmatched.

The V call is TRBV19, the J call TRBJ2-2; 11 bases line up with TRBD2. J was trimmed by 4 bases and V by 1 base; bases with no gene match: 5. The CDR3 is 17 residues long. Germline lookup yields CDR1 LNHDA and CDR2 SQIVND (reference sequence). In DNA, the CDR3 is TGTGCCAGTAGTATAGCCCCGACTAGCGGGATCACCGGGGAGCTGTTTTTT. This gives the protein CASSIAPTSGITGELFF.

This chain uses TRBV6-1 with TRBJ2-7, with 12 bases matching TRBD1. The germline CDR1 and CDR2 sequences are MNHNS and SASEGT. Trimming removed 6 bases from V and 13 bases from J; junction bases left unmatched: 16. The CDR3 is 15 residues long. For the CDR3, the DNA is TGTGCCAGCAGACGCACCGGGACAGGGGGCTACGAGGGATACTTC. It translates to CASRRTGTGGYEGYF.

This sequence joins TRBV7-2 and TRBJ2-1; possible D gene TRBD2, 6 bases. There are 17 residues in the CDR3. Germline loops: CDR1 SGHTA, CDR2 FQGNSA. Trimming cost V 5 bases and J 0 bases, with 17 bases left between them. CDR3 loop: CASSHRPGLSSYNEQFF. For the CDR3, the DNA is TGTGCCAGCAGCCATAGGCCGGGACTGAGCTCCTACAATGAGCAGTTCTTC.

This CDR3 is CASSKDNGQEDQPQHF. CDR3 in DNA: TGTGCCAGCAGCAAAGACAATGGACAGGAGGATCAGCCCCAGCATTTT. The V call is TRBV2, the J call TRBJ1-5, with TRBD1 matching 7 bases. This CDR3 region has 16 residues. Per the germline V gene, CDR1 is SNHLY and CDR2 is FYNNEI. V gave up 6 bases and J gave up 5 bases; unmatched junction bases: 13.

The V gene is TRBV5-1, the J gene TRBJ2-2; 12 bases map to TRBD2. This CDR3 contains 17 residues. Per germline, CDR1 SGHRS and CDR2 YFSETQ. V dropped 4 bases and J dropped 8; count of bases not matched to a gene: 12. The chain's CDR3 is CASSPRSTSGSAGELFF. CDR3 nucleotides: TGCGCCAGCAGCCCCCGTTCGACTAGCGGGAGCGCTGGGGAGCTGTTTTTT.

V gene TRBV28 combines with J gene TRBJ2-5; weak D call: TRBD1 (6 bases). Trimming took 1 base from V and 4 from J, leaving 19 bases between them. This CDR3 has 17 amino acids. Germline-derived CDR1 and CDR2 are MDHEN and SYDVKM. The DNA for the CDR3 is TGTGCCAGCAGTTTATTTAGTCCAGGGGCGTTGTTAGAGACCCAGTACTTC. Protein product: CASSLFSPGALLETQYF.

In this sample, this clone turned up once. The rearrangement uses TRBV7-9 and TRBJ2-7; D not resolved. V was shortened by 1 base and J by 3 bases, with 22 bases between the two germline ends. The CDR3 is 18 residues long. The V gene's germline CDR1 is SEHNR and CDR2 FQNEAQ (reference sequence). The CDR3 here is CASSLGPPAQAFGYEQYF. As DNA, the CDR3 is TGTGCCAGCAGCTTAGGTCCCCCCGCCCAAGCCTTCGGCTACGAGCAGTACTTC.

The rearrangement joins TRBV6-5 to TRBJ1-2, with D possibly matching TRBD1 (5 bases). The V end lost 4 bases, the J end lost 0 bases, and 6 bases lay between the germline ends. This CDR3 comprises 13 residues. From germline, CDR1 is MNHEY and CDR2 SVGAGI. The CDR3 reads CASSSGTNYGYTF. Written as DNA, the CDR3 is TGTGCCAGCAGTTCAGGGACTAACTATGGCTACACCTTC.

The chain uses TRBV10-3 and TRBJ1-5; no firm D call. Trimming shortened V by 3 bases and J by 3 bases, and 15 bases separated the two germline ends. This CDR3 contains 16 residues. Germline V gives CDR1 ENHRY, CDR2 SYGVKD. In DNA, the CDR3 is TGTGCCATCAGTGAAACTCTAGGGAGGGACAATCAGCCCCAGCATTTT. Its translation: CAISETLGRDNQPQHF.

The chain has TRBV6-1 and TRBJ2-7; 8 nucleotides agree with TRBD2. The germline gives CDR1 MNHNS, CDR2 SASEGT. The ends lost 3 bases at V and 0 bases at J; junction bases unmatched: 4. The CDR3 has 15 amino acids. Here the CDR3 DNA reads TGTGCCAGCAGTGAGGCTAGCGGGCCCTCCTACGAGCAGTACTTC. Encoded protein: CASSEASGPSYEQYF.

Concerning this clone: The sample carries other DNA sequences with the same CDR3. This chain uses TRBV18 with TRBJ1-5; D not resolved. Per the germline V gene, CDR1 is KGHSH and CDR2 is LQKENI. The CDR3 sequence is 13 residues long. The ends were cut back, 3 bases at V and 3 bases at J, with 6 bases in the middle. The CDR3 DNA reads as TGTGCCAGCTCACCGGGATACAATCAGCCCCAGCATTTT. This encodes CASSPGYNQPQHF. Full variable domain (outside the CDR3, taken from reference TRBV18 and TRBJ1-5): NAGVMQNPRHLVRRRGQEARLRCSPMKGHSHVYWYRQLPEEGLKFMVYLQKENIIDESGMPKERFSAEFPKEGPSILRIQQVVRGDSAAYFCASSPGYNQPQHFGDGTRLSIL.

CDR3 sequence reads: CASSELGETYEQYF. Written as DNA, the CDR3 is TGTGCCAGCAGTGAATTGGGGGAAACCTACGAGCAGTACTTC. The rearrangement links TRBV25-1 to TRBJ2-7; the D call may be TRBD1 or TRBD2 (5 bases each). Trimming took off 1 base at V and 2 bases at J, with 9 bases between the two ends. The CDR3 extends over 14 amino acids. Germline CDR1 MGHDK, CDR2 SYGVNS.

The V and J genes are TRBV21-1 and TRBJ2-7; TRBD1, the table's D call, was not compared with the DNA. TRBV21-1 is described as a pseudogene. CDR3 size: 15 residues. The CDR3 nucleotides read TGTGCCAGCAGCAAAGCCAGGGACAGGGTTTACGAGCAGTACTTC. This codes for CASSKARDRVYEQYF.

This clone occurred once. The chain's CDR3 is CASSEEAGANVLTF. CDR3 nucleotide sequence: TGTGCCAGCAGTGAAGAAGCGGGGGCCAACGTCCTGACTTTC. V and J are TRBV2 and TRBJ2-6; D is uncertain. The V end was cut by 1 base, the J end by 4 bases, with 5 bases between. This CDR3 has 14 amino acids. In germline, CDR1 is SNHLY, CDR2 FYNNEI.

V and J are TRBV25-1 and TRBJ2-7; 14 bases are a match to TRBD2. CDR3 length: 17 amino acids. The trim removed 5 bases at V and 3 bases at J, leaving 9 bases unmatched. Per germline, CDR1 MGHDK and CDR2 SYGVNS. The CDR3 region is CASSSPGLAGVGYEQYF. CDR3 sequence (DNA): TGTGCCAGCAGTTCACCGGGACTAGCGGGAGTAGGCTACGAGCAGTACTTC.